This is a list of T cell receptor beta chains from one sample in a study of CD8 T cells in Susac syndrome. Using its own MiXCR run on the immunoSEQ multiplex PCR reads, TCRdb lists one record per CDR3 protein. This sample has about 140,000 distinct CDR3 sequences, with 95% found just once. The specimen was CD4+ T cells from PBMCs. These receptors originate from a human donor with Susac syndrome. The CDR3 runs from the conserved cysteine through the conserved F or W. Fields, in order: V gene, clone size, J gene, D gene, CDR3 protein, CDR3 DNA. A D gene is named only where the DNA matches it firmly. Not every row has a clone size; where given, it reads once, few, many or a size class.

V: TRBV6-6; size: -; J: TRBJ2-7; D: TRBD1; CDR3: CASRSGQGFTYEQYF; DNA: TGTGCCAGCAGGTCCGGACAGGGATTTACCTACGAGCAGTACTTC
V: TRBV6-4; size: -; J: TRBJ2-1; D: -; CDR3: CASSLRTFEQFF; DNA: TGTGCCAGCAGTCTTCGGACTTTTGAGCAGTTCTTC
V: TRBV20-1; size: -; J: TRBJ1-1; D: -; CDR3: CSALDRLNTEAFF; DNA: TGCAGTGCCCTTGATCGGTTGAACACTGAAGCTTTCTTT
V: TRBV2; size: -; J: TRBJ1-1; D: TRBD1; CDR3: CASSRQGAWTEAFF; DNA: TGTGCCAGCAGTCGACAGGGGGCATGGACTGAAGCTTTCTTT
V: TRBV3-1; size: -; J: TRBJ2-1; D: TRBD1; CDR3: CASSSPGQGNNEQFF; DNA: TGTGCCAGCAGCTCACCGGGACAGGGCAACAATGAGCAGTTCTTC
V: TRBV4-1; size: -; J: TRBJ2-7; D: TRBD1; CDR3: CASSRDRGPYEQYF; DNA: TGCGCCAGCAGCCGGGACAGGGGGCCCTACGAGCAGTACTTC
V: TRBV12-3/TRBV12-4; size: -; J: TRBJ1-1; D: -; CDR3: CASSLAGARGFTEAFF; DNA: TGTGCCAGCAGTTTAGCGGGGGCGAGAGGGTTCACTGAAGCTTTCTTT
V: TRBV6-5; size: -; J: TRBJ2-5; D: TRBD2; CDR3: CASRLAGGQETQYF; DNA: TGTGCCAGCAGGCTAGCGGGAGGACAAGAGACCCAGTACTTC
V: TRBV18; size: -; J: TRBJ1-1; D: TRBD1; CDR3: CASSRTGGWTEAFF; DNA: TGTGCCAGCTCGAGGACAGGGGGCTGGACTGAAGCTTTCTTT
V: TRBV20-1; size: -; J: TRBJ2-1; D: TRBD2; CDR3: CSARDLAGGSYNEQFF; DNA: TGCAGTGCTAGAGATCTAGCGGGGGGGTCCTACAATGAGCAGTTCTTC
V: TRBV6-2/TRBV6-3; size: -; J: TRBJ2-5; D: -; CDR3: CASRDPRETQYF; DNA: TGTGCCAGCAGGGACCCCAGAGAGACCCAGTACTTC
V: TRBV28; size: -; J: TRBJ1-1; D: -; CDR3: CASRGRGARDTEAFF; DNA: TGTGCCAGCAGGGGCCGGGGGGCCAGAGACACTGAAGCTTTCTTT
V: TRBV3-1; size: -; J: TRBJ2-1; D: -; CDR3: CASSHLPPNEQFF; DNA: TGTGCCAGCAGCCACCTCCCCCCCAATGAGCAGTTCTTC
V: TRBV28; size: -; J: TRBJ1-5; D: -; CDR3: CASSGTVNNQPQHF; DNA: TGTGCCAGCTCCGGGACCGTCAACAATCAGCCCCAGCATTTT
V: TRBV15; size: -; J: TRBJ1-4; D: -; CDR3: CATSRGSSATNEKLFF; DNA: TGTGCCACCAGCAGAGGAAGTTCAGCAACTAATGAAAAACTGTTTTTT
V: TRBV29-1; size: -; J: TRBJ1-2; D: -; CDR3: CSVDGGGGYTF; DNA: TGCAGCGTTGATGGGGGGGGTGGCTACACCTTC
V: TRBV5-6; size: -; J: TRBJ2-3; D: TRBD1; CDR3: CASSSGQVREYF; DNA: TGTGCCAGCAGCTCCGGACAGGTTCGGGAGTATTTT
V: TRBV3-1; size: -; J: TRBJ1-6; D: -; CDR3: CASSQGGSSPLHF; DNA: TGTGCCAGCAGCCAAGGCGGGTCCTCACCCCTCCACTTT
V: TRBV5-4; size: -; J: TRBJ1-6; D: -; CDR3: CASSWMASPLSPLHF; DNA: TGTGCCAGCAGTTGGATGGCCTCCCCCCTTTCACCCCTCCACTTT
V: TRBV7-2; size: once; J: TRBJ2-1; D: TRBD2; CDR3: CASSLGTGTRGEQFF; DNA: TGTGCCAGCAGCTTAGGAACCGGGACTAGGGGGGAGCAGTTCTTC
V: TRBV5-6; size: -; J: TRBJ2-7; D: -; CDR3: CASSLAPSYEQYF; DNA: TGTGCCAGCAGCTTGGCACCCTCCTACGAGCAGTACTTC
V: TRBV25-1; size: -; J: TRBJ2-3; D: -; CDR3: CASSERGRSTDTQYF; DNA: TGTGCCAGCAGTGAACGGGGCCGCAGCACAGATACGCAGTATTTT
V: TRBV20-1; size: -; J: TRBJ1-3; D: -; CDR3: CSAREQGSSGNTIYF; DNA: TGCAGTGCTAGGGAACAGGGTTCCTCTGGAAACACCATATATTTT
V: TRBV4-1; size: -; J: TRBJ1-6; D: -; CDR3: CASSHPYRNSPLHF; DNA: TGCGCCAGCAGCCACCCCTATAGGAATTCACCCCTCCACTTT
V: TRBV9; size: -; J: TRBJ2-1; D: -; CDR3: CASSVGVVYQQFF; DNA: TGTGCCAGCAGCGTAGGGGTAGTATATCAGCAGTTCTTC
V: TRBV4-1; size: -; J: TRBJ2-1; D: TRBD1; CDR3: CASRDRTGSSYNEQFF; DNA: TGCGCCAGCAGGGATCGGACAGGGAGCTCCTACAATGAGCAGTTCTTC
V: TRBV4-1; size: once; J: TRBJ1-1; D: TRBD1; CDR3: CASSEDRQGNEAFF; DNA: TGCGCCAGCAGCGAAGACAGACAGGGGAATGAAGCTTTCTTT
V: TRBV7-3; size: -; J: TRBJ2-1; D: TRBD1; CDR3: CASSPQGTGGEQFF; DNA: TGTGCCAGCAGCCCGCAGGGGACAGGGGGTGAGCAGTTCTTC
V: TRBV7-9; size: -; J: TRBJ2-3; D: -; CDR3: CASTLHGTASGDTQYF; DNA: TGTGCCAGCACCCTCCATGGCACCGCCTCGGGGGATACGCAGTATTTT
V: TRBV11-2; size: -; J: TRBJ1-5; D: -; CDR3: CASSFSPAVNQPQHF; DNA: TGTGCCAGCAGCTTTAGCCCCGCAGTCAATCAGCCCCAGCATTTT
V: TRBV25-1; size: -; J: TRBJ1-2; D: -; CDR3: CASSDGFGYTF; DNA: TGTGCCAGCAGTGACGGTTTTGGCTACACCTTC